What follows describes a single T cell receptor (beta chain). The antigen remains undetermined. The data belong to a study of cytomegalovirus exposure and HLA in healthy donors. CDR1 and CDR2 from the germline V gene are SGHTA and FQGNSA. V lost 6 bases and J lost 6; bases outside the gene matches: 7. CDR3 length equals 13 residues. Study results and caveats: Analyses of presence/absence relied on an assumption of roughly uniform sequencing depth across donors. A further, later analysis showed that HLA-associated TCR beta chains (compared with equally common others) were more clonally expanded.

This PCR relied on a set of 60 Vbeta primers and 13 Jbeta primers. Clones were read by immunoSEQ multiplex PCR, and TCRdb kept only the in-frame ones, dropping some. This sample carries more than 90,000 clones, with approximately 6.8% going to the ten biggest clones. The source is a man in his forties or fifties in good health and CMV-seropositive. Sequencing input: PBMCs. The chain uses TRBV7-2 and TRBJ1-1; 7 bases line up with TRBD1. The CDR3 spells CASSLQGFAEAFF. As DNA, the CDR3 is TGTGCCAGCAGTCTACAGGGGTTTGCTGAAGCTTTCTTT.